The following is a TCR beta chain sequence with its context. The TCRbeta library incorporated unique molecular identifiers. TCRdb itself ran the PCR reads through MiXCR, one entry per CDR3 protein. The profile covers 150,000 to 200,000 distinct CDR3 sequences, with roughly 6.8% appearing a single time and about 3% taken by the ten largest. This entry belongs to a study of T-cell reconstitution after alpha-beta-depleted transplantation in children. The CDR3 is 15 residues long. CDR1 is MGHRA and CDR2 is YSYEKL in the germline V gene. V lost 2 bases and J 2 bases, leaving 13 bases between the germline ends.

Sequencing was performed on PBMCs from the stem cell graft donor, taken from the stem cell graft. This chain links TRBV4-1 with TRBJ2-7; no definite D call. The sequence was obtained from a human donor who donated a stem cell graft to a child with Wiskott-Aldrich syndrome. CDR3 nucleotides: TGCGCCAGCAGCCAATGGGCTACCCAGGCCTACGAGCAGTACTTC. Translation gives CASSQWATQAYEQYF.